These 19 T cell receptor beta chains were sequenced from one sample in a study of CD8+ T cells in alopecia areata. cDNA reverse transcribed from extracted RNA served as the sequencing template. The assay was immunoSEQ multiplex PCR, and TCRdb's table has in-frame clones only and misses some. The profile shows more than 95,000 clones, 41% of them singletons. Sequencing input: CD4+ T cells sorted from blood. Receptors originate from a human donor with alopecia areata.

The CDR3 sequence is CASSQGGPYNEQFF. In DNA, the CDR3 is TGTGCCAGCAGCCAAGGCGGCCCCTACAATGAGCAGTTCTTC. The rearrangement links TRBV14 to TRBJ2-1; D not certain. This CDR3 has 14 residues. V was shortened by 1 base and J by 2 bases, with 6 bases between the two germline ends. From germline, CDR1 is SGHDN and CDR2 FVKESK.

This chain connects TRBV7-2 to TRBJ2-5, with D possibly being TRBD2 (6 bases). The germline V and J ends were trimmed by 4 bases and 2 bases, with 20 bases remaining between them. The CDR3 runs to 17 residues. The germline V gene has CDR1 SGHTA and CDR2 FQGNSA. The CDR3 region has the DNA TGTGCCAGCAGCTATGGGCTGCTAGCGTGGGGGCAAGAGACCCAGTACTTC. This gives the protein CASSYGLLAWGQETQYF.

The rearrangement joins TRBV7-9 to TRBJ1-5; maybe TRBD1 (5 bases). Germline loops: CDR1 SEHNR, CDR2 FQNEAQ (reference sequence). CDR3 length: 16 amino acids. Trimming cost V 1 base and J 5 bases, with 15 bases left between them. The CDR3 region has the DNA TGTGCCAGCAGCTTAGGGTCAGGGATTCCCCATCAGCCCCAGCATTTT. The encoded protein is CASSLGSGIPHQPQHF.

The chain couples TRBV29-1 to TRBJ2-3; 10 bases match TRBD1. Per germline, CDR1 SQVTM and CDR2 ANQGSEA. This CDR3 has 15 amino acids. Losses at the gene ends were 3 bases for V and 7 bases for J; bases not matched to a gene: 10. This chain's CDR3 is CSVEQDRGLLYTQYF. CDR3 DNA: TGCAGCGTTGAGCAAGACAGGGGGCTTCTTTATACGCAGTATTTT.

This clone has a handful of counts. This chain's CDR3 is CSVMMSGSGGSQYF. For the CDR3, the DNA is TGCAGCGTTATGATGTCCGGTTCAGGCGGGAGCCAGTATTTT. J is TRBJ2-3 and V is TRBV29-1, with 7 bases fitting TRBD2. V dropped 5 bases and J dropped 12; count of bases not matched to a gene: 17. In germline, CDR1 is SQVTM, CDR2 ANQGSEA. The CDR3 runs to 14 residues.

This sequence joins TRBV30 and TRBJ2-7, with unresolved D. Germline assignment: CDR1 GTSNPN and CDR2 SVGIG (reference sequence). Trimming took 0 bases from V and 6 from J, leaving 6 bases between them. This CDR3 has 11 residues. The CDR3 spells CAWSVLAEQYF. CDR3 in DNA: TGTGCCTGGAGTGTACTCGCCGAGCAGTACTTC.

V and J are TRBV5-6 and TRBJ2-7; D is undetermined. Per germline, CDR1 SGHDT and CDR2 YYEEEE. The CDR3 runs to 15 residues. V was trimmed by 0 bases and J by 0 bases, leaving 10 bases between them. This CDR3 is CASSLVGWTSYEQYF. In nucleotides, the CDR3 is TGTGCCAGCAGCTTGGTGGGCTGGACCTCCTACGAGCAGTACTTC.

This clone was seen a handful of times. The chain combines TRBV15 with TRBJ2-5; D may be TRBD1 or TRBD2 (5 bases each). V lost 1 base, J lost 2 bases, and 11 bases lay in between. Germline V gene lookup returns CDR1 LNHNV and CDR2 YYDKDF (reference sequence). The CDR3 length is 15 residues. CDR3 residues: CATSRVGTVQETQYF. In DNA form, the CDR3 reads TGTGCCACCAGCAGAGTAGGGACGGTTCAAGAGACCCAGTACTTC.

Here the CDR3 reads CASSVVETQYF. The CDR3 region has the DNA TGTGCCAGCAGCGTCGTAGAGACCCAGTACTTC. The chain carries TRBV2 and TRBJ2-5, with D uncertain. This CDR3 has 11 amino acids. Germline V gives CDR1 SNHLY, CDR2 FYNNEI. V was cut by 6 bases and J by 4 bases, with 6 bases left in between. The variable domain in full, completed from reference TRBV2 and TRBJ2-5, reads EPEVTQTPSHQVTQMGQEVILRCVPISNHLYFYWYRQILGQKVEFLVSFYNNEISEKSEIFDDQFSVERPDGSNFTLKIRSTKLEDSAMYFCASSVVETQYFGPGTRLLVL.

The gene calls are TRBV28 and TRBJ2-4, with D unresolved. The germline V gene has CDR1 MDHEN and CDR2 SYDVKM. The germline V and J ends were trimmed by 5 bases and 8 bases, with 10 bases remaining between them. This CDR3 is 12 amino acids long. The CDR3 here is CASSGSLHIQYF. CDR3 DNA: TGTGCCAGCAGTGGCAGCTTACACATTCAGTACTTC.

CDR3: CASSFDRGSGNTIYF. CDR3 bases: TGTGCCAGCAGTTTCGACAGGGGGTCTGGAAACACCATATATTTT. The chain employs TRBV6-5 and TRBJ1-3; 9 nucleotides line up with TRBD1. V shed 4 bases and J 1 base; nucleotides not matched to a gene: 2. The CDR3 extends over 15 amino acids. Germline-derived CDR1 and CDR2 are MNHEY and SVGAGI.

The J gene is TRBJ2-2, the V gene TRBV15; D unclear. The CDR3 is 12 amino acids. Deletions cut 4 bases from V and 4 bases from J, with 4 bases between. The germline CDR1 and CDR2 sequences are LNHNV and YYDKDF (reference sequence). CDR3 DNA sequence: TGTGCCACCAGCATCGGCACCGGGGAGCTGTTTTTT. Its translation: CATSIGTGELFF.

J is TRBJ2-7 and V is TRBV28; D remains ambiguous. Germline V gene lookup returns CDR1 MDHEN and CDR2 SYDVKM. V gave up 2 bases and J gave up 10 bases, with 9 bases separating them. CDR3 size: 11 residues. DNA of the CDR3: TGTGCCAGCAGTTTACTAACAACACAGTACTTC. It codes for CASSLLTTQYF.

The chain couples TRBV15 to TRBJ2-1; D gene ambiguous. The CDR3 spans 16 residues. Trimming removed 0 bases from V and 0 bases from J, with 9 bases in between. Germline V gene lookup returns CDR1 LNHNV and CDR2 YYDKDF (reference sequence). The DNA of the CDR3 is TGTGCCACCAGCAGAGATCTCGCGGCCTCCTACAATGAGCAGTTCTTC. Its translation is CATSRDLAASYNEQFF.

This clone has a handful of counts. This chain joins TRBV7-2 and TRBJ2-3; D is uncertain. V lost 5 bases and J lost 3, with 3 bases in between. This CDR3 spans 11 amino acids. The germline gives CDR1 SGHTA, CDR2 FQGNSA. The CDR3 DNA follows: TGTGCCAGCAGCATAACAGATACGCAGTATTTT. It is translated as CASSITDTQYF.

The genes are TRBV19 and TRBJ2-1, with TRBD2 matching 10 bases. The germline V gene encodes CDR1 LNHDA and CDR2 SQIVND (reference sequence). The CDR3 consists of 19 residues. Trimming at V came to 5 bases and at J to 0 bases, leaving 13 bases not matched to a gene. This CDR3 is CASSSFRLAGTGSYNEQFF. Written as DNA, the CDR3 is TGTGCCAGTAGTTCTTTCCGACTAGCGGGCACCGGCTCCTACAATGAGCAGTTCTTC. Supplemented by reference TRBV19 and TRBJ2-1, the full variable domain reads DGGITQSPKYLFRKEGQNVTLSCEQNLNHDAMYWYRQDPGQGLRLIYYSQIVNDFQKGDIAEGYSVSREKKESFPLTVTSAQKNPTAFYLCASSSFRLAGTGSYNEQFFGPGTRLTVL.

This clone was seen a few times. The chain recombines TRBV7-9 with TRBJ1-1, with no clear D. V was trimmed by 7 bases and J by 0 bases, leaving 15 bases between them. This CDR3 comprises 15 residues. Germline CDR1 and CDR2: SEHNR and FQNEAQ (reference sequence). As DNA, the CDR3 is TGTGCCAGCACAGTCGCGCGAATAATGAACACTGAAGCTTTCTTT. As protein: CASTVARIMNTEAFF.

The CDR3 coding sequence is TGTGCCTGGAGTCCATTTAGCGGGAGCTACAATGAGCAGTTCTTC. Its translation is CAWSPFSGSYNEQFF. The chain has TRBV30 and TRBJ2-1, with 9 positions matching TRBD2. The CDR3 extends over 15 amino acids. The V gene end was trimmed by 2 bases and the J gene end by 3 bases; junction bases not matched to a gene: 5. The germline CDR1 and CDR2 sequences are GTSNPN and SVGIG (reference sequence). The variable domain in full, completed from reference TRBV30 and TRBJ2-1, reads SQTIHQWPATLVQPVGSPLSLECTVEGTSNPNLYWYRQAAGRGLQLLFYSVGIGQISSEVPQNLSASRPQDRQFILSSKKLLLSDSGFYLCAWSPFSGSYNEQFFGPGTRLTVL.

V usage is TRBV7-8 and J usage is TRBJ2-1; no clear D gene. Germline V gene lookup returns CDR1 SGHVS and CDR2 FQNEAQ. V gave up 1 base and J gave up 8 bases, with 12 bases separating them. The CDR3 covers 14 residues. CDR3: CASSLDLPVDEQFF. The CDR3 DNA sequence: TGTGCCAGCAGCTTAGACCTGCCTGTGGATGAGCAGTTCTTC.